Presented here are 4 T cell receptor beta chains from one specimen sequenced in a study of blood T cell repertoires in COVID-19 (dated by TCRdb to the early 2020s). Library preparation was by the immunoSEQ multiplex PCR assay. TCRdb holds this immuneACCESS table with in-frame rearrangements only. Some clones are missing; in checked studies, unresolved V genes explain under half, and the rest has no known cause. Present in this sample are 29,000 or so clones, roughly 84% of which were seen just once. The ten biggest clones cover about 9.3% of the sample. The sequenced sample consisted of peripheral blood. The source is a man older than 75 with active COVID-19.

The chain combines TRBV4-1 with TRBJ1-4; TRBD1 might be the D (6 bases). V shed 1 base and J shed 6 bases, with 15 bases lying between them. This CDR3 has 16 residues. Germline values: CDR1 MGHRA, CDR2 YSYEKL. The CDR3 DNA is TGCGCCAGCAGCCAAGGGCAGGAACAGGGCGATGAAAAACTGTTTTTT. Translation gives CASSQGQEQGDEKLFF.

Here the CDR3 reads CAWSFWQGEQYF. CDR3 nucleotide sequence: TGTGCCTGGAGCTTTTGGCAGGGCGAGCAGTACTTC. This chain uses TRBV30 with TRBJ2-7, with D maybe TRBD1 (5 bases). Germline lookup yields CDR1 GTSNPN and CDR2 SVGIG (reference sequence). Deletions cut 3 bases from V and 6 bases from J, with 12 bases between. The CDR3 runs 12 residues.

This chain links TRBV30 with TRBJ1-1; weak D call: TRBD1 (6 bases). Germline V gene lookup returns CDR1 GTSNPN and CDR2 SVGIG (reference sequence). With 8 bases removed from V and 4 bases from J, the gap between germline ends came to 20 bases. The CDR3 runs to 14 residues. The CDR3 DNA follows: TGTGCCGCGGGGGGCCGGGGGTCGGGCACTGAAGCTTTCTTT. Its protein is CAAGGRGSGTEAFF. Full variable domain (remainder filled in from reference TRBV30 and TRBJ1-1): SQTIHQWPATLVQPVGSPLSLECTVEGTSNPNLYWYRQAAGRGLQLLFYSVGIGQISSEVPQNLSASRPQDRQFILSSKKLLLSDSGFYLCAAGGRGSGTEAFFGQGTRLTVV.

The gene calls are TRBV15 and TRBJ1-1; D may be TRBD1 (6 bases). This CDR3 comprises 18 residues. Germline assignment: CDR1 LNHNV and CDR2 YYDKDF (reference sequence). The germline V and J ends were trimmed by 0 bases and 8 bases, with 25 bases remaining between them. This CDR3 is CATSRDMPGGPVGQEAFF. The CDR3, as DNA: TGTGCCACCAGCAGAGATATGCCCGGGGGGCCGGTCGGCCAAGAAGCTTTCTTT.